Listed below are T cell receptor beta chains from one sample, sequenced in a study of PD-L1 blockade in urothelial cancer. Generated by immunoSEQ multiplex PCR, the TCRdb table keeps only in-frame clones and is missing some. The sample shows under 55,000 clones, about 88% of them seen only once. This specimen was PBMCs, taken around atezolizumab (anti-PD-L1) treatment. All receptors come from a donor aged 40 or over with urothelial cancer. CDR3s include the opening cysteine and the closing phenylalanine or tryptophan.

>TRBV5-4
CASSNPTQGSYEQYF
>TRBV29-1
CSVDPAGGGTGELFF
>TRBV6-1
CASPARDRGVGEQYF
>TRBV7-9
CASTLDRAETQYF
>TRBV6-5
CASINRGSWGYTF
>TRBV28
CASSSSPLAGAADTQYF
>TRBV6-6
CASSYPGDTQYF
>TRBV2
CAGVSRGLRSGNTIYF
>TRBV5-1
CASSFGGSTDTQYF
>TRBV5-6
CASSLGLAPYEQYF
>TRBV7-3
CASSLRQGAGTDTQYF
>TRBV7-2
CASSPRIGLAGEQFF
>TRBV19
CASRIQGGDTGELFF
>TRBV25-1
CASSGGGEQYF
>TRBV5-1
CASSLAGGRTDTQYF
>TRBV9
CASSVGAGVVAWSYNEQFF
>TRBV19
CASSIHGEETQYF
>TRBV11-2
CASSFGLGGSGETQYF
>TRBV5-1
CASSLGSSGDEQYF
>TRBV18
CASSQLPMAGETYGYTF
>TRBV7-3
CASSPSGGGPDTQYF
>TRBV7-3
CASSPGTTETQYF
>TRBV7-2
CASSLGQNTEAFF
>TRBV18
CASSPTGLNYGYTF
>TRBV7-8
CASRHKAGASSYEQYF
>TRBV7-8
CASSLGGRDKETQYF